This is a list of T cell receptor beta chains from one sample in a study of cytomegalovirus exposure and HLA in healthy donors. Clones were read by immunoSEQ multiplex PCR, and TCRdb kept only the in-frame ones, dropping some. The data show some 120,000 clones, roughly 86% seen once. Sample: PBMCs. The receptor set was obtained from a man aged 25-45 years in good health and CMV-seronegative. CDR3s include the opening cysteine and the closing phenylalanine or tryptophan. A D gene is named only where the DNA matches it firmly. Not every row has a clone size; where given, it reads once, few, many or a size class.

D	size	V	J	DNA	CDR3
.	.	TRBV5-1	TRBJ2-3	TGCGCCAGCAGCTTAGCACCCCGGGACTCTTCAGATACGCAGTATTTT	CASSLAPRDSSDTQYF
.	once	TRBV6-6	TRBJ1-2	TGTGCCAGCAGGGGGGGAGCTCTGGCTAACTATGGCTACACCTTC	CASRGGALANYGYTF
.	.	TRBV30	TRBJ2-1	TGTGCCTGGAGCGATTTATCGGATGAGCAGTTCTTC	CAWSDLSDEQFF
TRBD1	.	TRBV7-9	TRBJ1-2	TGTGCCAGCAGGGGCACAGGGGGCAACTATGGCTACACCTTC	CASRGTGGNYGYTF
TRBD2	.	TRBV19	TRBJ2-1	TGTGCCAGTAGTATCACCCAGCGGGAAACCGCCACCAATGAGCAGTTCTTC	CASSITQRETATNEQFF
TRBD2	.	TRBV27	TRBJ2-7	TGTGCCAGCAGTCCGGGGACTACTTCCTACGAGCAGTACTTC	CASSPGTTSYEQYF
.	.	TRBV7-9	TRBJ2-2	TGTGCCAGCAGCTTTCCCGGGACGAACACCGGGGAGCTGTTTTTT	CASSFPGTNTGELFF
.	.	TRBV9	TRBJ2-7	TGTGCCAGCAGCGCCTACCCCGAAAATTACGAGCAGTACTTC	CASSAYPENYEQYF
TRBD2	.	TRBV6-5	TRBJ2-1	TGTGCCAGCAGTTATGAGGCGGGAGGGCCGTATGAGCAGTTCTTC	CASSYEAGGPYEQFF
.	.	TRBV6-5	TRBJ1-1	TGTGCCAGCAGTCCTACAGGGTTAGGGACTGAAGCTTTCTTT	CASSPTGLGTEAFF
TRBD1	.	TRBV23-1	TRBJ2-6	TGCGCCAGCAGTCATGTATGGGGACAGGGGGGACCGGGCTCTGGGGCCAACGTCCTGACTTTC	CASSHVWGQGGPGSGANVLTF
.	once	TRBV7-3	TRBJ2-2	TGTGCCAGCAGCTTAACCAGGGACACCGGGGAGCTGTTTTTT	CASSLTRDTGELFF
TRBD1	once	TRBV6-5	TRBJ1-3	TGTGCCAGCAGTTACAGAACAGGGACAGACACCATATATTTT	CASSYRTGTDTIYF
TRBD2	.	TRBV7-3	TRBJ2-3	TGTGCCAGCAGCCCAACACCGGGACTAGCGGGTGGCACAGATACGCAGTATTTT	CASSPTPGLAGGTDTQYF
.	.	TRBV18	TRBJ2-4	TGTGCCAGCTCACCCCCAGGGTTTCTCGCCAAAAACATTCAGTACTTC	CASSPPGFLAKNIQYF
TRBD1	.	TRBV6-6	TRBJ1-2	TGTGCCAGCAGTTACACCGGGACAGGGGGCGACGGCTACACCTTC	CASSYTGTGGDGYTF
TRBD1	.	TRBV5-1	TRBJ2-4	TGCGCCAGCAGCTTGGCCGGGACAGGGGTTAACATTCAGTACTTC	CASSLAGTGVNIQYF
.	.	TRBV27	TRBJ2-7	TGTGCCAGCAGTTTAGGCGGGGTGTACGAGCAGTACTTC	CASSLGGVYEQYF
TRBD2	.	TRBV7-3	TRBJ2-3	TGTGCCAGCAGCCCGGGACTAAACCCGGATACGCAGTATTTT	CASSPGLNPDTQYF
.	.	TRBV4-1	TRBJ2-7	TGCGCCAGCAGCCAAGAGGCCAGGGAGGCCTACGAGCAGTACTTC	CASSQEAREAYEQYF
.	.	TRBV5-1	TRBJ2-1	TGCGCCAGCAGCTACGATCTGGGGGAGGTCTACAATGAGCAGTTCTTC	CASSYDLGEVYNEQFF
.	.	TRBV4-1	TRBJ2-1	TGCGCCAGCAGCCCCTACCGGGGGAGCTCCTACAATGAGCAGTTCTTC	CASSPYRGSSYNEQFF
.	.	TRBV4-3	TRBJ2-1	TGCGCCAGCAGCCAAGTTGCGGGCCCGTACAATGAGCAGTTCTTC	CASSQVAGPYNEQFF
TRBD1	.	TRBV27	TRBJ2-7	TGTGCCAGCAGTCTATTACAGGGGTTGTACGAGCAGTACTTC	CASSLLQGLYEQYF
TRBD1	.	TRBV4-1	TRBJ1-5	TGCACCAGCAGCCAGGGGGAGACAGGGTCCCAGCCCCAGCATTTT	CTSSQGETGSQPQHF
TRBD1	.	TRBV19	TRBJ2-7	TGTGCCAGCTCCACAGGGGGCCTTGGTTACGAGCAGTACTTC	CASSTGGLGYEQYF
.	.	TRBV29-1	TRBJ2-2	TGCAGCACACGAATGGGGACAATGTTCGGGGAGCTGTTTTTT	CSTRMGTMFGELFF
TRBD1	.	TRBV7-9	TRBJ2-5	TGTGCCAGCAGCTTAGACTGGACAGGGAGGCGAGAGACCCAGTACTTC	CASSLDWTGRRETQYF
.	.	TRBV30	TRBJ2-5	TGTGCCTGGAAAAGGACTAAAGAGACCCAGTACTTC	CAWKRTKETQYF
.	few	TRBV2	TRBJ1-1	TGTGCCAGCAGGGCGGGGGAGAACACTGAAGCTTTCTTT	CASRAGENTEAFF
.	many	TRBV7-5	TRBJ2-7	TGTGCCAGAAGCTTGGGAGCGGAATACTACGAGCAGTACTTC	CARSLGAEYYEQYF
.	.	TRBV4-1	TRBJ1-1	TGCGCCAGCAGTTCCGGGGACACTGAAGCTTTCTTT	CASSSGDTEAFF
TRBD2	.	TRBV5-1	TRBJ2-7	TGCGCCAGCAGCTTTAGCGGGAGTGGCTACGAGCAGTACTTC	CASSFSGSGYEQYF
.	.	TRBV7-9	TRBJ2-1	TGTGCCAGCAGCTCACGAGGAGGGGAGGTGTTGGTGTACAATGAGCAGTTCTTC	CASSSRGGEVLVYNEQFF
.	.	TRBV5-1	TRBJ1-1	TGCGCCAGCAGCTTGGGACAGGAAAGGACTGAAGCTTTCTTT	CASSLGQERTEAFF
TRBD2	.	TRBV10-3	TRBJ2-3	TGTGCCATCAGTGATATAAGGAGCGGGACTAGAGTCACAGATACGCAGTATTTT	CAISDIRSGTRVTDTQYF
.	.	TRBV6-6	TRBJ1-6	TGTGCCAGCAGTTACGGGCAGCATAATTCACCCCTCCACTTT	CASSYGQHNSPLHF
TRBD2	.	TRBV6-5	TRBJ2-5	TGTGCCAGCAGTTTTCAACTAGCGCGGGAGACCCAGTACTTC	CASSFQLARETQYF
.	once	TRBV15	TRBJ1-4	TGTGCCACCAGCCCCGCCGGGAATAAAAATGAAAAACTGTTTTTT	CATSPAGNKNEKLFF
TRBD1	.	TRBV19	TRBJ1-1	TGTGCCAGTAGTCCTGATGGGGCGACAGGGGTAAATTTCGGGAGCACTGAAGCTTTCTTT	CASSPDGATGVNFGSTEAFF
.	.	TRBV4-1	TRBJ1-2	TGCGCCAGCAGCCAGACTACCGGGACAAACTATGGCTACACCTTC	CASSQTTGTNYGYTF
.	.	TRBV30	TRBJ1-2	TGTGCCTGGAGTGAAGGGTACGGACTCTATGGCTACACCTTC	CAWSEGYGLYGYTF
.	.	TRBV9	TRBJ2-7	TGTGCCAGCAGCGGGGGGGATTTATCCTACGAGCAGTACTTC	CASSGGDLSYEQYF
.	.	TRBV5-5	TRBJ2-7	TGTGCCAGCAGCTTGGGACTAGACTCCTACGAGCAGTACTTC	CASSLGLDSYEQYF
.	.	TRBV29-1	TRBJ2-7	TGCAGCCCCCGACAGGAGCACCCCTACGAGCAGTACTTC	CSPRQEHPYEQYF
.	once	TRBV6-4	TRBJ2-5	TGTGCCAGCAGTGACGACGGGCGACAGGAAGAGACCCAGTACTTC	CASSDDGRQEETQYF